This T cell receptor (beta chain) came from a study of human T cells and chemical hapten exposure. Time point of the sample: patch test 1, 2 weeks after DPC sensitization. Regarding treatment: therapeutic diphenylcyclopropenone sensitization with weekly scalp DPC. In the library, unique molecular identifiers were attached to individual cDNA molecules. Original processing methods: A per-sample median of about 100,000 TCRs was observed, with counts ranging from roughly 20,000 to 750,000. TCRdb re-called the RACE reads through MiXCR, storing one row per CDR3 protein. TCRdb's processing, not the study's, gives the V and J calls here. Of over 85,000 distinct CDR3 sequences detected, 9.5% to 15% appear once; the ten largest clones hold approximately 2%. Germline CDR1 MRHNA, CDR2 SNTAGT. V lost 0 bases to trimming and J lost 4 bases, with 8 bases between them. CDR3 length: 14 amino acids.

The sequence came from a woman aged 40 to 50 with alopecia areata. Some clones in this sample may be carry-over from other donors' samples. The sample consisted of whole blood, taken in connection with sensitization to the hapten diphenylcyclopropenone (DPC). This rearrangement joins TRBV6-4 to TRBJ2-3; D remains ambiguous. The CDR3 nucleotides are TGTGCCAGCAGTGACTCGCGACGGCCAGATACGCAGTATTTT. Translation gives CASSDSRRPDTQYF.